The clone carrying this TCR beta chain has only one observation. The data were taken from a study of shared clonotypes between healthy human individuals. The overall study: Per donor, CD8 memory used one plate, CD8 naive used two, CD4 memory used three and CD4 naive used three.

Assay: immunoSEQ multiplex PCR; the TCRdb copy retains only in-frame clones and omits some. The data show roughly 640,000 clones, with around two thirds seen just once and 1.5% to 2% held by the top ten. V gave up 4 bases and J gave up 5 bases; unmatched junction bases: 6. The CDR3 contains 15 residues. CDR1 and CDR2 from the germline V gene are LGHNA and YNFKEQ. Sequencing input: memory CD4+ T cells sorted from blood. Subset indicated: CD45RA-negative fraction. This chain joins TRBV4-2 and TRBJ2-1; 9 bases are shared with TRBD2. The receptor comes from a woman aged 25 to 39 in good health. The CDR3 sequence: CASSPGGLANNEQFF. The CDR3 DNA sequence: TGTGCCAGCAGCCCTGGAGGACTAGCGAACAATGAGCAGTTCTTC.